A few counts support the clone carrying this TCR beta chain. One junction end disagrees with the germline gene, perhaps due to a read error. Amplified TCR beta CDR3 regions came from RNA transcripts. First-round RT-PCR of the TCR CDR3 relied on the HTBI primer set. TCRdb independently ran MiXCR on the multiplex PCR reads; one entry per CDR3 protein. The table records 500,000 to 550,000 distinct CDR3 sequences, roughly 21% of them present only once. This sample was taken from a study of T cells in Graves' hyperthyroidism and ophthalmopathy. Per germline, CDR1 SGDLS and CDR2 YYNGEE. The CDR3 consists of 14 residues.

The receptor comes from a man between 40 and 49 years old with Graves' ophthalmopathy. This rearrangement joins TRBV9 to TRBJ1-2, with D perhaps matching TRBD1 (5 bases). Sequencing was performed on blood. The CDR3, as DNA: TGTACCAGCAGCGTAGATGGGGGTTTGGATGGCTACACCTTC. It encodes CTSSVDGGLDGYTF.